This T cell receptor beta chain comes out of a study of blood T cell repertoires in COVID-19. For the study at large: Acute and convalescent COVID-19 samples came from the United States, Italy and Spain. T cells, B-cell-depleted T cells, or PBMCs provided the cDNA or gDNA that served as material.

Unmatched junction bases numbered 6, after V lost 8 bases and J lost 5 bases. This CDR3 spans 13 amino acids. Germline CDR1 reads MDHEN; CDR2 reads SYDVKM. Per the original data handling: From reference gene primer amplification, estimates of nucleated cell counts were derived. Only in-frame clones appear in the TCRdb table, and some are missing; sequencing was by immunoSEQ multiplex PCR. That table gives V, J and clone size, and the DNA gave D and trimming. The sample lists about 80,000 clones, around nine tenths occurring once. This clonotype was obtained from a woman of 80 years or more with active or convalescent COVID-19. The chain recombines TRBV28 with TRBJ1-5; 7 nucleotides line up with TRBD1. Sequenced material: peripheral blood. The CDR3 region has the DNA TGTGCCAGCGGCCGACAGGGCTATCAGCCCCAGCATTTT. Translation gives CASGRQGYQPQHF.